This paragraph reports one TCR beta chain. The sample comes from a study of blood T cell repertoires in COVID-19. Assay: immunoSEQ multiplex PCR; the TCRdb copy retains only in-frame clones and omits some. The data hold 300,000 or so clones, with over 75% observed a single time. The sequence was obtained from a man aged 45-60 years with active or convalescent COVID-19. The sample was peripheral blood.

The CDR3: CASSFIRTGDYTQYF. As DNA, the CDR3 is TGTGCCAGCAGTTTTATCAGGACAGGGGACTATACGCAGTATTTT. The chain carries TRBV6-6 and TRBJ2-3; 9 bases align to TRBD1. This CDR3 has 15 residues. The V gene's germline CDR1 is MNHNY and CDR2 SVGAGI (reference sequence). J gave up 7 bases and V 4 bases, and 9 bases lay outside the gene matches.